This TCR beta chain was sequenced during a study of PD-1 blockade in classical Hodgkin lymphoma. This clone was counted once. The antigen is not known. Findings and limits, study-wide: No one has yet defined what causes the repertoire differences, which may be disease activity or prior therapy. Healthy donors were reported to have higher baseline TCR diversity than newly diagnosed patients.

Using immunoSEQ multiplex PCR, the repertoire was profiled, and TCRdb retains in-frame clones only, with some absent. The sample lists approximately 35,000 clones; about 89% were seen once. Time point defined: newly diagnosed, previously untreated cHL patient sample. Negative selection with magnetic separation was used to purify CD4+ T cells from thawed PBMCs. Untreated, newly diagnosed classical Hodgkin lymphoma PBMCs were used for comparison. CDR1 and CDR2 from the germline V gene are LNHDA and SQIVND (reference sequence). The CDR3 consists of 16 residues. Trimming took 6 bases from V and 4 from J, leaving 18 bases between them.

The sequenced sample was CD4+ T cells from blood. The sequence was collected from a human donor with classical Hodgkin lymphoma. This chain connects TRBV19 to TRBJ2-2; D is uncertain. The CDR3 bases are TGTGCCAGTAGCGATGAAACTCTTGGACGCACCGGGGAGCTGTTTTTT. It codes for CASSDETLGRTGELFF.